One TCR beta chain is described in this entry. Study processing details: The assay estimated nucleated cells by amplifying reference gene primers. Assay: immunoSEQ multiplex PCR; the TCRdb copy retains only in-frame clones and omits some. V and J calls and clone size follow that table, whereas D and trimming were derived from the DNA. The data contain approximately 97,000 clones, about 90% of them singletons. The sample originates from a study of blood T cell repertoires in COVID-19. Study summary: Sites in the United States, Italy and Spain provided acute and convalescent COVID-19 samples. T cells, B-cell-depleted T cells, or PBMCs supplied cDNA or gDNA.

J lost 2 bases, V lost 7 bases, and 6 bases had no gene match. Germline CDR1 SGHNT, CDR2 YYREEE (reference sequence). The CDR3 extends over 16 amino acids. This clonotype was obtained from a middle-aged man with active COVID-19. The V and J genes are TRBV5-4 and TRBJ2-1; 13 nucleotides match TRBD2. Source material: peripheral blood. The CDR3 loop is CASGTGTSGTYNEQFF. The CDR3 region has the DNA TGTGCCAGCGGGACCGGGACTAGCGGGACCTACAATGAGCAGTTCTTC.